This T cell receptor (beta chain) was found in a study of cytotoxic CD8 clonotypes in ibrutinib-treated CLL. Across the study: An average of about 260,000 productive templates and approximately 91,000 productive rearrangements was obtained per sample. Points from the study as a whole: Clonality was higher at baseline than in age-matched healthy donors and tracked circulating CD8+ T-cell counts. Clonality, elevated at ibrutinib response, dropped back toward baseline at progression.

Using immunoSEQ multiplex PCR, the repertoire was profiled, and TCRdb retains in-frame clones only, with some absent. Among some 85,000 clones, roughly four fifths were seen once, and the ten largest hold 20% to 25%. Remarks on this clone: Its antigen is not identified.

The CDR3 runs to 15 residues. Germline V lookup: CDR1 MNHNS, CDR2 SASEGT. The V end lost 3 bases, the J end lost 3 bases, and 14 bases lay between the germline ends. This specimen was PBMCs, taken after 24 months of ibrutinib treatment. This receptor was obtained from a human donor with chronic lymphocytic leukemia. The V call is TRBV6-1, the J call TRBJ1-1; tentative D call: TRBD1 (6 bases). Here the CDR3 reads CASSDNTGFDTEAFF. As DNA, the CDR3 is TGTGCCAGCAGTGATAATACAGGGTTTGACACTGAAGCTTTCTTT.